This T cell receptor beta chain was profiled in a study of CD8 T cells in ankylosing spondylitis (dated by TCRdb to about 2017). At the level of the whole study: The study profiled T cell receptor beta repertoires in healthy donors and ankylosing spondylitis patients to find disease-linked TCR variants. The full study cohort was made up of approximately 24 ankylosing spondylitis patients and 108 healthy donors. Peripheral blood was sampled, and synovial fluid was additionally collected from ankylosing spondylitis patients. Summary of the overall study and its limitations: Some of the motif variants had been reported before in the synovial fluid and blood of reactive arthritis patients, a finding that suggests common disease-initiation mechanisms. A CD8+ phenotype was shown by the disease-linked clones, which were found at relatively low frequencies in peripheral blood. A TCR beta motif of 7 or 8 highly homologous amino acid variants appeared characteristic of blood from ankylosing spondylitis patients. The disease-linked clones were reported to be significantly enriched in matched synovial fluid samples from ankylosing spondylitis patients.

In the germline V gene, CDR1 corresponds to SGHTA and CDR2 to FQGNSA. The CDR3, from cysteine to phenylalanine, totals 14 residues. Only CDR3 DNA remains: 42 bases, in frame from the first base. V loses 8 bases at its end and J loses 5 bases; junction bases beyond the gene matches: 9. This clonotype was detected many times. Its cognate antigen has yet to be identified. Base qualities are not at hand, and no much larger clone is one base apart. TCRdb shows the sequencer as Illumina HiSeq 2500. TCR beta libraries were prepared by quantitative 5'-RACE with molecular barcodes. In the authors' own workflow: Disease-linked TCR variants were identified with a new computational method built on a probabilistic model of VDJ rearrangement. In TCRdb, the public reads were trimmed at Q25 with fastp and aligned with MiXCR, with productive beta chains retained. Rows are combined by CDR3 protein, so each entry shows the most common genes and DNA. The V and J calls and clone size come from TCRdb's table, not from the authors' own analysis. This sample is represented by 200,000 or so distinct CDR3 sequences; roughly 18% of them were singletons. The ten top clones hold around 4% of the sample.

This clonotype originated in a male donor under 30 with ankylosing spondylitis or in good health (not recorded which). Donor details come from another sample of the same person, matched by shared clones. Specimen: blood, either unsorted or a sorted T cell fraction (not recorded which). In this chain, TRBV7-2 is recombined with TRBJ1-1; 9 central bases correspond to TRBD1. The CDR3 amino acid sequence is: CASFHRGQGTEAFF. The DNA sequence follows: TGTGCCAGCTTCCACAGGGGGCAGGGAACTGAAGCTTTCTTT.